This is a list of T cell receptor beta chains from one sample in a study of blood T cell repertoires in COVID-19. Here immunoSEQ multiplex PCR was the method, and the copy in TCRdb shows in-frame clones only, minus some. The sample lists 90,000 to 120,000 clones, around 89% occurring once. The sample comprised peripheral blood. Receptors were obtained from a woman aged 80 or over with acute or convalescent COVID-19. Both conserved end residues are part of each CDR3.

J gene: TRBJ2-7; V gene: TRBV7-9; CDR3 protein: CASSQSRGSNEQYF
J gene: TRBJ2-7; V gene: TRBV4-3; CDR3 protein: CASSQDLAGANYEQYF
J gene: TRBJ2-5; V gene: TRBV10-1; CDR3 protein: CASSESLAGYQETQYF
J gene: TRBJ2-2; V gene: TRBV15; CDR3 protein: CATRAGNTGELFF
J gene: TRBJ1-2; V gene: TRBV2; CDR3 protein: CAKQIDRGRVGYTF
J gene: TRBJ2-1; V gene: TRBV11-2; CDR3 protein: CASSENISGGAPHEQFF
J gene: TRBJ1-2; V gene: TRBV27; CDR3 protein: CASGRGGGNGYTF
J gene: TRBJ1-5; V gene: TRBV27; CDR3 protein: CASSPGYNQPQHF
J gene: TRBJ2-5; V gene: TRBV6-5; CDR3 protein: CASRARGAQETQYF
J gene: TRBJ2-1; V gene: TRBV7-8; CDR3 protein: CASCRDRGDEQFF
J gene: TRBJ2-1; V gene: TRBV11-2; CDR3 protein: CASSDGAGGKNEQFF
J gene: TRBJ1-1; V gene: TRBV2; CDR3 protein: CANRQGLNTEAFF
J gene: TRBJ2-3; V gene: TRBV28; CDR3 protein: CASSPANRGATDTQYF
J gene: TRBJ1-1; V gene: TRBV18; CDR3 protein: CASSPEGLTEAFF
J gene: TRBJ2-7; V gene: TRBV6-5; CDR3 protein: CASRRDRESYEQYF
J gene: TRBJ2-7; V gene: TRBV12-5; CDR3 protein: CASGSGTLSYEQYF
J gene: TRBJ1-2; V gene: TRBV20-1; CDR3 protein: CSASATGGSSNYGYTF
J gene: TRBJ2-7; V gene: TRBV19; CDR3 protein: CASSQQGALSYEQYF
J gene: TRBJ2-1; V gene: TRBV6-5; CDR3 protein: CASREQGTYNEQFF
J gene: TRBJ2-2; V gene: TRBV7-3; CDR3 protein: CASSRDYNTGELFF
J gene: TRBJ1-4; V gene: TRBV21-1; CDR3 protein: CASSKGGQPNEKLFF
J gene: TRBJ1-3; V gene: TRBV3-1/TRBV3-2; CDR3 protein: CASSQVGGGSGNTIYF
J gene: TRBJ2-7; V gene: TRBV6-6; CDR3 protein: CASSRAAGGAFGYEQYF
J gene: TRBJ1-1; V gene: TRBV5-1; CDR3 protein: CASSYEGQQNTEAFF
J gene: TRBJ1-6; V gene: TRBV9; CDR3 protein: CASSEGGVNYNSPLHF
J gene: TRBJ2-1; V gene: TRBV7-8; CDR3 protein: CATGAGVSNNEQFF
J gene: TRBJ2-7; V gene: TRBV6-2/TRBV6-3; CDR3 protein: CASSSRQGTYEQYF
J gene: TRBJ2-6; V gene: TRBV18; CDR3 protein: CASSPGTVGLAGANVLTF
J gene: TRBJ1-2; V gene: TRBV6-5; CDR3 protein: CASSPGPSAPYGYTF
J gene: TRBJ1-2; V gene: TRBV19; CDR3 protein: CASSAQAFLNYGYTF
J gene: TRBJ1-2; V gene: TRBV30; CDR3 protein: CAWSQGAHGYTF
J gene: TRBJ2-1; V gene: TRBV7-2; CDR3 protein: CASSLLGGAGPYNEQFF
J gene: TRBJ2-2; V gene: TRBV6-2/TRBV6-3; CDR3 protein: CASSWLTGTNTGELFF
J gene: TRBJ1-2; V gene: TRBV7-2; CDR3 protein: CASSLVLGGYTF
J gene: TRBJ2-1; V gene: TRBV11-2; CDR3 protein: CASSHPGRATRNEQFF
J gene: TRBJ2-5; V gene: TRBV27; CDR3 protein: CASSSRDRVETQYF
J gene: TRBJ2-5; V gene: TRBV27; CDR3 protein: CASSTGTVQETQYF
J gene: TRBJ1-1; V gene: TRBV6-6; CDR3 protein: CASRGHGNTEAFF